The present TCR beta chain was sequenced within a study of blood T cell repertoires in COVID-19. Study-level background: T cells, B-cell-depleted T cells, or PBMCs provided the cDNA or gDNA that served as material.

In the original processing: How many nucleated cells were present was estimated from reference gene primer amplification. Clones were sequenced by immunoSEQ multiplex PCR, and TCRdb holds only the in-frame ones, with some missing. Clone size and V and J calls were adopted from that table, with D and trimming inferred from the DNA. The profile shows about 99,000 clones, roughly 89% of them singletons. The sequenced sample consisted of peripheral blood. The clonotype originates from a woman older than 75 in a cohort sampled during active COVID-19.

CDR3 protein: CSALQGNQPQHF. The CDR3 nucleotides are TGCAGCGCTTTACAGGGAAATCAGCCCCAGCATTTT. The chain has TRBV29-1 and TRBJ1-5, with D possibly TRBD1 on 6 matching bases. The CDR3 sequence is 12 residues long. V shed 7 bases and J shed 4 bases, with 11 bases lying between them. CDR1 SQVTM and CDR2 ANQGSEA come from the germline V gene.